The 8 T cell receptor beta chains below come from one sample, sequenced in a study of Graves' ophthalmopathy and Graves' hyperthyroidism (dated by TCRdb to 2016 to 2019). For sequencing, an Illumina HiSeq 2000 was employed. For repertoire sequencing, TCR beta CDR3 regions were amplified from RNA transcripts. HTBI primers and the Qiagen OneStep RT-PCR kit were used in a first-round RT-PCR, which was followed by a second-round multiplex PCR, size selection and purification. The public reads were reanalyzed by TCRdb: fastp trimming at Q25, MiXCR alignment, in-frame beta chains only. Entries that share a CDR3 protein sequence are merged under the most common genes and DNA. The sample profile shows a few hundred thousand distinct CDR3 sequences; 35% to 45% of them were found once. Together, the top ten hold about 4% of the sample. Sequenced input: peripheral blood or thyroid tissue (not recorded which). These receptors were collected from an adult man with Graves' hyperthyroidism.

The V call is TRBV7-9, the J call TRBJ2-7; TRBD2 matches 7 bases. Losses at the gene ends were 1 base for V and 3 bases for J; bases not matched to a gene: 3. Germline CDR1 is SEHNR and CDR2 is FQNEAQ (reference sequence). This CDR3 spans 14 amino acids. CDR3 DNA: TGTGCCAGCAGCTTAGATTGGGAGGGCTACGAGCAGTACTTC. Protein sequence: CASSLDWEGYEQYF.

This clonotype appeared many times. The chain couples TRBV20-1 to TRBJ2-7, with 12 bases that match TRBD1. Germline loops: CDR1 DFQATT, CDR2 SNEGSKA (reference sequence). V lost 4 bases to trimming and J lost 6 bases; unmatched junction nucleotides: 4. This CDR3 is built from 13 residues. This CDR3 is CSATGQGAGEQYF. The CDR3 region has the DNA TGCAGTGCTACGGGACAGGGGGCAGGCGAGCAGTACTTC.

This clonotype has ten or more counts. J is TRBJ1-5 and V is TRBV19; D is perhaps TRBD1 (6 bases). Trimming removed 6 bases at V and 6 bases at J, with 15 bases between. Germline CDR1 LNHDA, CDR2 SQIVND (reference sequence). This CDR3 is 14 amino acids long. CDR3: CASSPRGGGQPQHF. CDR3 nucleotide sequence: TGTGCCAGTAGCCCGCGGGGGGGCGGTCAGCCCCAGCATTTT.

This clonotype was counted between two and nine times. This rearrangement joins TRBV18 to TRBJ2-7; D ambiguous. Germline CDR1 is KGHSH and CDR2 is LQKENI. The CDR3 contains 12 residues. The V end was cut by 1 base, the J end by 5 bases, with 6 bases between. DNA for the CDR3: TGTGCCAGCTCACCACAAGGCGACGAGCAGTACTTC. Protein product: CASSPQGDEQYF.

This chain's CDR3 is CASSLPSGDTGELFF. CDR3 DNA sequence: TGTGCCAGCAGCTTACCTAGCGGGGACACCGGGGAGCTGTTTTTT. The V gene is TRBV7-9, the J gene TRBJ2-2; 9 bases line up with TRBD2. CDR1 and CDR2 from the germline V gene are SEHNR and FQNEAQ (reference sequence). The CDR3 length is 15 residues. The junction had 1 base not matched to a gene; V was cut back by 2 bases and J by 3 bases.

In DNA form, the CDR3 reads TGTGCCAGCAGTGAAAATGTGAGGTCAGACAGAAGCAATCAGCCCCAGCATTTT. Protein: CASSENVRSDRSNQPQHF. This sequence joins TRBV6-5 and TRBJ1-5; TRBD1 might be the D (5 bases). V dropped 5 bases and J dropped 1 base, with 21 bases sitting between them. CDR1 and CDR2 from the germline V gene are MNHEY and SVGAGI. This CDR3 is 18 amino acids long.

The table lists this clonotype with a count of one. J is TRBJ2-5 and V is TRBV20-1; TRBD1 matches 7 bases. The CDR3 has 15 amino acids. V dropped 3 bases and J dropped 9; count of bases not matched to a gene: 16. Germline CDR1 reads DFQATT; CDR2 reads SNEGSKA (reference sequence). CDR3 loop: CSARGTGQVNQPQYF. CDR3 in DNA: TGCAGTGCTAGGGGTACTGGACAGGTCAATCAGCCCCAGTACTTC.

The chain uses TRBV2 and TRBJ1-2; D is unclear. CDR1 SNHLY and CDR2 FYNNEI come from the germline V gene. V lost 11 bases and J lost 7, with 14 bases in between. The CDR3 covers 11 residues. The CDR3 here is CAGLGAGGYTF. Here the CDR3 DNA reads TGTGCCGGCTTGGGCGCCGGTGGCTACACCTTC.